This is a list of T cell receptor beta chains from one sample in a study of blood T cell repertoires in COVID-19. Generated by immunoSEQ multiplex PCR, the TCRdb table keeps only in-frame clones and is missing some. The sample yields about 110,000 clones, around 64% seen once. Sequenced: peripheral blood. The receptors here all came from a woman between 35 and 50 years old with acute or convalescent COVID-19. Both conserved end residues are part of each CDR3. Fields, in order: J gene, V gene, CDR3 protein.

TRBJ2-7 | TRBV18 | CASSQGTGSSYEQYF
TRBJ1-2 | TRBV21-1 | CASSFRTGGSGAYGYTF
TRBJ1-3 | TRBV28 | CATLKTGSGNTIYF
TRBJ1-1 | TRBV5-5 | CASSKTGGDTEAFF
TRBJ1-1 | TRBV27 | CASSSLTANTEAFF
TRBJ1-4 | TRBV6-2/TRBV6-3 | CASSYSGWGRKLFF
TRBJ2-7 | TRBV6-1 | CASSEARGEVDEQYF
TRBJ1-4 | TRBV5-1 | CASSWKPGTGLEKLFF
TRBJ2-1 | TRBV7-2 | CASSPRGLGREGQFF
TRBJ2-7 | TRBV6-5 | CASRGDSYEQYF
TRBJ2-2 | TRBV18 | CASSQMIAGEDTGELFF
TRBJ1-1 | TRBV3-1/TRBV3-2 | CASSPRTGLMDTEAFF
TRBJ2-7 | TRBV5-1 | CASSESGGAYYEQYF
TRBJ1-6 | TRBV4-3 | CASSQDRQGRGNSPLHF
TRBJ1-1 | TRBV30 | CAWKMANTEAFF